The 12 T cell receptor beta chains in this list originate from one sample, sequenced in a study of blood T cell repertoires in COVID-19. TCRdb's copy holds only in-frame clones and misses some; the assay was immunoSEQ multiplex PCR. The data contain over 150,000 clones, 94% of them singletons. The sequencing sample was made of peripheral blood. The origin of the receptors is a man aged 25-45 years with COVID-19, enrolled during active disease.

The V and J genes are TRBV10-3 and TRBJ2-7; D possibly corresponds to TRBD1 (6 bases). CDR1 is ENHRY and CDR2 is SYGVKD in the germline V gene. The CDR3 runs to 15 residues. The germline V and J ends were trimmed by 0 bases and 5 bases, with 14 bases remaining between them. This chain's CDR3 is CAISESRSAGDEQYF. The DNA of the CDR3 is TGTGCCATCAGTGAGTCTAGGTCGGCAGGGGACGAGCAGTACTTC.

This clone has just one count. The rearrangement uses TRBV3-1 (or the pseudogene TRBV3-2) and TRBJ1-1, with 8 bases lining up with TRBD1. Trimming took 0 bases from V and 8 from J; bases not matched to a gene: 5. This CDR3 region has 14 residues. From germline, CDR1 is LGHDT and CDR2 YNNKEL (reference sequence). The CDR3 is CASSQDSSGGEAFF. The CDR3 bases are TGTGCCAGCAGCCAAGATTCCTCAGGGGGCGAAGCTTTCTTT.

The V and J genes are TRBV6-1 and TRBJ2-3, with TRBD1 as a possible D gene (6 bases). This CDR3 spans 15 amino acids. Trimming removed 3 bases at V and 3 bases at J, with 13 bases between. Germline lookup yields CDR1 MNHNS and CDR2 SASEGT. CDR3 sequence reads: CASSERTVGTDTQYF. The CDR3 DNA reads TGTGCCAGCAGTGAGAGGACAGTAGGTACAGATACGCAGTATTTT.

V usage is TRBV5-1 and J usage is TRBJ2-6; D possibly corresponds to TRBD2 (7 bases). Trimming cost V 1 base and J 0 bases, with 14 bases left between them. The CDR3 is 18 amino acids. CDR1 and CDR2 from the germline V gene are SGHRS and YFSETQ. CDR3 amino acids: CASSLFGRGDSGANVLTF. The CDR3 coding sequence is TGCGCCAGCAGCTTGTTTGGGAGGGGGGACTCTGGGGCCAACGTCCTGACTTTC.

V is TRBV6-2 or TRBV6-3 and J is TRBJ2-5, with 9 bases that match TRBD2. Germline CDR1 is MNHEY and CDR2 is SVGEGT. V lost 2 bases and J lost 5; bases outside the gene matches: 18. There are 19 residues in the CDR3. The CDR3 region is CASSYLIELAGRTGETQYF. The CDR3 coding sequence is TGTGCCAGCAGTTACCTTATCGAGCTAGCGGGGAGAACGGGGGAGACCCAGTACTTC.

The V and J genes are TRBV19 and TRBJ1-2; TRBD1 matches 9 bases. Germline V lookup: CDR1 LNHDA, CDR2 SQIVND (reference sequence). CDR3 size: 17 residues. The trim removed 7 bases at V and 8 bases at J, leaving 20 bases unmatched. The CDR3 region is CASNVRGQGTQRGGYTF. The DNA for the CDR3 is TGTGCCAGTAATGTTAGGGGACAGGGCACCCAAAGAGGAGGCTACACCTTC.

This clone was found once. The chain uses TRBV18 and TRBJ1-1; D is undetermined. From germline, CDR1 is KGHSH and CDR2 LQKENI. The V end lost 5 bases, the J end lost 0 bases, and 10 bases lay between the germline ends. This CDR3 is built from 14 residues. For the CDR3, the DNA is TGTGCCAGCTCAGCGATAGACATGAACACTGAAGCTTTCTTT. It encodes CASSAIDMNTEAFF.

This rearrangement joins TRBV3-1 (or the pseudogene TRBV3-2) to TRBJ2-1, with 14 bases matching TRBD2. From germline, CDR1 is LGHDT and CDR2 YNNKEL (reference sequence). CDR3 length equals 16 residues. Trimming cost V 3 bases and J 6 bases; bases outside gene matches: 4. CDR3 sequence (DNA): TGTGCCAGCAGCCAGGGGACTAGCGGGGGAGGCAATGAGCAGTTCTTC. It is translated as CASSQGTSGGGNEQFF.

The chain carries TRBV6-1 and TRBJ1-5; 11 nucleotides line up with TRBD1. Germline assignment: CDR1 MNHNS and CDR2 SASEGT. V trimming: 4 bases; J trimming: 4 bases; junction bases outside the gene matches: 6. The CDR3 runs to 16 residues. In DNA, the CDR3 is TGTGCCAGCAGTGGGGACAGGGGGACTAGTAATCAGCCCCAGCATTTT. It yields the protein CASSGDRGTSNQPQHF.

The rearrangement links TRBV19 to TRBJ1-5, with TRBD1 matching over 7 bases. Looked up from germline, CDR1 is LNHDA and CDR2 is SQIVND (reference sequence). CDR3 size: 17 residues. J lost 0 bases, V lost 4 bases, and 9 bases had no gene match. CDR3 in amino acids: CASSKLTGAYSNQPQHF. CDR3 DNA: TGTGCCAGTAGTAAACTAACAGGGGCGTATAGCAATCAGCCCCAGCATTTT.

This clone was seen only once. CDR3 loop: CASGLVLRQGGIYNSPLHF. The DNA for the CDR3 is TGTGCTAGTGGTTTGGTACTTAGACAGGGGGGGATTTATAATTCACCCCTCCACTTT. The chain uses TRBV12-5 and TRBJ1-6, with 9 bases fitting TRBD1. The CDR3 totals 19 residues. Germline V gene data show CDR1 as LGHNT and CDR2 as FRNRAP. J gave up 4 bases and V 0 bases, and 10 bases lay outside the gene matches.

Only one count was recorded for this clone. The V and J genes are TRBV2 and TRBJ1-1; no reliable D call. Per germline, CDR1 SNHLY and CDR2 FYNNEI. This CDR3 spans 13 amino acids. The V end was cut by 8 bases, the J end by 3 bases, with 13 bases between. The CDR3 nucleotides are TGTGCCAGCCGCGAGGGAGACGACACTGAAGCTTTCTTT. Translating it yields CASREGDDTEAFF.